Following are 13 T cell receptor beta chains from one sample sequenced in a study of OX40 agonist ivuxolimab in advanced cancers. This table comes from immunoSEQ multiplex PCR, and its TCRdb copy is limited to in-frame clones, with some not included. The repertoire consists of around 40,000 clones, with 75% to 90% occurring once and the leading ten covering about 12%. The specimen was CD4+ or CD8+ T cells sorted from blood, collected in a trial of the OX40 agonist ivuxolimab. These receptor sequences come from an adult with an advanced solid tumor such as melanoma, head and neck, liver or kidney cancer.

The CDR3 sequence: CASSLSGPGNTIYF. The CDR3 nucleotides read TGTGCCAGCAGCTTATCAGGGCCTGGAAACACCATATATTTT. The chain carries TRBV7-9 and TRBJ1-3, with D possibly being TRBD1 (5 bases). Germline V lookup: CDR1 SEHNR, CDR2 FQNEAQ (reference sequence). V gave up 2 bases and J gave up 2 bases, with 7 bases separating them. The CDR3 sequence is 14 residues long.

The chain has TRBV30 and TRBJ1-1; 7 positions agree with TRBD1. Germline CDR1 GTSNPN, CDR2 SVGIG (reference sequence). The CDR3 extends over 12 amino acids. After removal of 8 bases from V and 1 base from J, the junction contained 4 bases not matched to a gene. This CDR3 reads CARWDRNTEAFF. CDR3 sequence (DNA): TGTGCCCGGTGGGACAGGAACACTGAAGCTTTCTTT.

This clone has only one observation. The genes are TRBV4-1 and TRBJ1-2; 11 bases are shared with TRBD1. This CDR3 has 19 residues. The J segment lost 2 bases and the V segment lost 0 bases, leaving 11 bases of the junction unmatched. Germline V gene lookup returns CDR1 MGHRA and CDR2 YSYEKL. For the CDR3, the DNA is TGCGCCAGCAGCCAAGAGGCAGGGACAGGGGGGCAGGGAAACTATGGCTACACCTTC. It translates to CASSQEAGTGGQGNYGYTF.

The chain carries TRBV7-9 and TRBJ2-3; D is undetermined. Germline values: CDR1 SEHNR, CDR2 FQNEAQ (reference sequence). V lost 1 base, J lost 7 bases, and 0 bases lay in between. The CDR3 is 10 amino acids. The CDR3 sequence: CASSLDTQYF. The DNA for the CDR3 is TGTGCCAGCAGCTTAGATACGCAGTATTTT.

The J gene is TRBJ2-7, the V gene TRBV4-2; no clear D gene. This CDR3 is 17 amino acids long. The germline V gene has CDR1 LGHNA and CDR2 YNFKEQ. V was cut by 4 bases and J by 0 bases, with 19 bases left in between. The CDR3 DNA reads TGTGCCAGCAGCCTAAACGTGAGGTTCCCTGGCTCCTACGAGCAGTACTTC. It yields the protein CASSLNVRFPGSYEQYF.

J is TRBJ2-5 and V is TRBV7-2; tentative D call: TRBD2 (5 bases). The J call may not be correct, given that the DNA end is closer to TRBJ2-7. CDR1 is SGHTA, CDR2 FQGNSA, per germline. The CDR3 extends over 16 amino acids. The CDR3 nucleotides are TGTGCCAGCAGCTTAGATCGAGCGGCAAGCTCCTACGAGCAGTACTTC. This translates into CASSLDRAASSYEQYF.

This chain uses TRBV6-1 with TRBJ2-2; TRBD2 matches 9 bases. The CDR3 sequence is 20 residues long. Germline assignment: CDR1 MNHNS and CDR2 SASEGT. V lost 6 bases to trimming and J lost 6 bases; unmatched junction nucleotides: 23. CDR3 bases: TGTGCCAGCAGGGAACAAGGTGGCGGGGGGGCCGCCCGTCACCCCGGGGAGCTGTTTTTT. This codes for CASREQGGGGAARHPGELFF.

The V call is TRBV18, the J call TRBJ2-1; tentative D call: TRBD1 (5 bases). This CDR3 region has 16 residues. CDR1 KGHSH and CDR2 LQKENI come from the germline V gene. With 6 bases removed from V and 5 bases from J, the gap between germline ends came to 20 bases. CDR3 nucleotide sequence: TGTGCCAGCTCCCTACGTCCGTGGGCAGGGAACAATGAGCAGTTCTTC. Its protein is CASSLRPWAGNNEQFF.

The rearrangement uses TRBV15 and TRBJ2-1; 11 nucleotides match TRBD2. The germline V gene encodes CDR1 LNHNV and CDR2 YYDKDF (reference sequence). The CDR3 totals 18 residues. Trimming took 4 bases from V and 4 from J; bases not matched to a gene: 12. This chain's CDR3 is CATSTAPLAGGKYNEQFF. The CDR3 region has the DNA TGTGCCACCAGCACCGCCCCTCTAGCGGGGGGTAAATACAATGAGCAGTTCTTC.

This rearrangement joins TRBV11-2 to TRBJ1-5; the D is unclear. The germline V gene has CDR1 SGHAT and CDR2 FQNNGV. Trimming stripped 0 bases from V and 7 bases from J, with 7 bases between. This CDR3 comprises 13 residues. CDR3 coding DNA: TGTGCCAGCAGCTTAGATACGAGGCAGCCCCAGCATTTT. It encodes CASSLDTRQPQHF. Combining the CDR3 with reference TRBV11-2 and TRBJ1-5 gives the whole variable domain EAGVAQSPRYKIIEKRQSVAFWCNPISGHATLYWYQQILGQGPKLLIQFQNNGVVDDSQLPKDRFSAERLKGVDSTLKIQPAKLEDSAVYLCASSLDTRQPQHFGDGTRLSIL.

This clone was counted only a few times. This chain connects TRBV28 to TRBJ1-5; the match to TRBD1 covers 8 bases. V was pared by 4 bases and J by 0 bases, with 17 bases of the junction left unmatched. The CDR3 extends over 20 amino acids. Looked up from germline, CDR1 is MDHEN and CDR2 is SYDVKM. The CDR3 DNA follows: TGTGCCAGCAGTTCCCCTCTGCTGGGGACAGGAGATAATAGCAATCAGCCCCAGCATTTT. This codes for CASSSPLLGTGDNSNQPQHF.

This chain connects TRBV9 to TRBJ2-5, with unresolved D. V lost 0 bases, J lost 5 bases, and 11 bases lay in between. Germline V gene sequence: CDR1 SGDLS, CDR2 YYNGEE. This CDR3 is built from 14 residues. CDR3 sequence: CASSVETDRETQYF. In nucleotides, the CDR3 is TGTGCCAGCAGCGTAGAGACCGACCGGGAGACCCAGTACTTC. Full variable domain (missing parts from reference TRBV9 and TRBJ2-5): DSGVTQTPKHLITATGQRVTLRCSPRSGDLSVYWYQQSLDQGLQFLIQYYNGEERAKGNILERFSAQQFPDLHSELNLSSLELGDSALYFCASSVETDRETQYFGPGTRLLVL.

The chain is built from TRBV28 and TRBJ1-5, with D possibly TRBD1 on 5 matching bases. Per germline, CDR1 MDHEN and CDR2 SYDVKM. The CDR3 spans 15 residues. The V end was cut by 6 bases, the J end by 0 bases, with 12 bases between. CDR3 protein: CASREGPHSNQPQHF. As DNA, the CDR3 is TGTGCCAGCAGGGAGGGGCCCCATAGCAATCAGCCCCAGCATTTT.